This entry lists 24 T cell receptor beta chains sequenced from one sample in a study of blood T cell repertoires in COVID-19. Sequencing was performed with immunoSEQ multiplex PCR; in TCRdb, only in-frame clones are kept and a portion is missing. The top ten hold approximately 0.98% of the sample, which has 80,000 or so clones, less than 95% seen once. Source material: peripheral blood. Receptors originate from a woman between 50 and 59 years old in a cohort sampled during active COVID-19.

The chain uses TRBV20-1 and TRBJ2-7, with 8 bases matching TRBD2. Germline CDR1 DFQATT, CDR2 SNEGSKA (reference sequence). V lost 3 bases to trimming and J lost 7 bases; unmatched junction nucleotides: 20. The length of the CDR3 is 17 residues. The CDR3 reads CSASSSDSGNPFGEQYF. The DNA for the CDR3 is TGCAGTGCTAGTTCGTCGGATAGCGGGAACCCTTTTGGGGAGCAGTACTTC.

The chain is built from TRBV6-5 and TRBJ1-6, with TRBD1 identical over 7 bases. Germline V gene lookup returns CDR1 MNHEY and CDR2 SVGAGI. The V and J ends lost 6 bases and 5 bases, in that order; junction bases with no gene match: 7. This CDR3 is built from 15 residues. In DNA form, the CDR3 reads TGTGCCAGCAGGAGACAGGGTTTGGATAATTCACCCCTCCACTTT. Its protein is CASRRQGLDNSPLHF.

The rearrangement uses TRBV5-1 and TRBJ1-4; D is perhaps TRBD1 (6 bases). CDR1 is SGHRS and CDR2 is YFSETQ in the germline V gene. The CDR3 contains 15 residues. Trimming stripped 2 bases from V and 7 bases from J, with 15 bases between. The DNA of the CDR3 is TGCGCCAGCAGCTTAGGTTTGGGGGCCGGTGAAAAACTGTTTTTT. Its protein product is CASSLGLGAGEKLFF. Complete variable domain (other parts from reference TRBV5-1 and TRBJ1-4): KAGVTQTPRYLIKTRGQQVTLSCSPISGHRSVSWYQQTPGQGLQFLFEYFSETQRNKGNFPGRFSGRQFSNSRSEMNVSTLELGDSALYLCASSLGLGAGEKLFFGSGTQLSVL.

This clone was recorded a few times. The chain couples TRBV5-1 to TRBJ2-5, with a weak D call TRBD1 (6 bases). Trimming cost V 2 bases and J 3 bases, with 14 bases left between them. The CDR3 has 15 amino acids. Germline CDR1 and CDR2: SGHRS and YFSETQ. The CDR3 loop is CASSLTGQFEETQYF. CDR3 bases: TGCGCCAGCAGCTTAACCGGACAGTTCGAAGAGACCCAGTACTTC. The full variable domain, in which reference TRBV5-1 and TRBJ2-5 provide the parts outside the CDR3, is KAGVTQTPRYLIKTRGQQVTLSCSPISGHRSVSWYQQTPGQGLQFLFEYFSETQRNKGNFPGRFSGRQFSNSRSEMNVSTLELGDSALYLCASSLTGQFEETQYFGPGTRLLVL.

DNA of the CDR3: TGTGCCACCAGCAGAGATCGGGGGACAGGGCTAAACTATGGCTACACCTTC. As protein: CATSRDRGTGLNYGYTF. V usage is TRBV15 and J usage is TRBJ1-2; 9 bases are a match to TRBD1. V shed 0 bases, J shed 2 bases, and the junction held 7 bases outside the gene matches. The CDR3 has 17 residues. Germline V gene data show CDR1 as LNHNV and CDR2 as YYDKDF (reference sequence).

This chain links TRBV28 with TRBJ2-3; D may be TRBD2 (6 bases). This CDR3 is 16 amino acids long. V dropped 3 bases and J dropped 2 bases, with 15 bases sitting between them. CDR1 and CDR2 from the germline V gene are MDHEN and SYDVKM. This chain's CDR3 is CASSLGRDDYTDTQYF. The CDR3 nucleotides are TGTGCCAGCAGTTTGGGGCGGGACGATTACACAGATACGCAGTATTTT.

The rearrangement joins TRBV15 to TRBJ1-6; D ambiguous. Per germline, CDR1 LNHNV and CDR2 YYDKDF (reference sequence). CDR3 length equals 13 residues. The V end was cut by 0 bases, the J end by 13 bases, with 10 bases between. For the CDR3, the DNA is TGTGCCACCAGCAGAGATGGTTCCGGGCCCCTCCACTTT. This gives the protein CATSRDGSGPLHF.

The chain employs TRBV5-4 and TRBJ2-7; 16 bases match TRBD2. Germline V CDR1 and CDR2: SGHNT, YYREEE (reference sequence). This CDR3 comprises 19 residues. The junction had 9 bases not matched to a gene; V was cut back by 0 bases and J by 3 bases. CDR3 sequence reads: CASSLDPGLAGGPLYEQYF. CDR3 coding DNA: TGTGCCAGCAGCTTGGACCCGGGACTAGCGGGAGGGCCTCTCTACGAGCAGTACTTC.

This clone was counted only a few times. J is TRBJ2-2 and V is TRBV20-1; maybe TRBD2 (5 bases). V shed 7 bases and J shed 6 bases, with 9 bases lying between them. This CDR3 has 11 residues. Germline CDR1 is DFQATT and CDR2 is SNEGSKA (reference sequence). The CDR3 region is CSGGSAGELFF. In DNA, the CDR3 is TGCAGTGGAGGGAGTGCCGGGGAGCTGTTTTTT.

J is TRBJ2-7 and V is TRBV5-5; 9 positions match TRBD1. The ends lost 0 bases at V and 2 bases at J; junction bases unmatched: 3. There are 15 residues in the CDR3. CDR1 is SGHKS, CDR2 YYEKEE, per germline (reference sequence). In nucleotides, the CDR3 is TGTGCCAGCAGCTTGGCCGGGACAGGGACCTACGAGCAGTACTTC. Amino acids: CASSLAGTGTYEQYF.

The V gene is TRBV5-6, the J gene TRBJ2-5, with a possible D match to TRBD1 (6 bases). Per germline, CDR1 SGHDT and CDR2 YYEEEE. There are 13 residues in the CDR3. The V end lost 0 bases, the J end lost 5 bases, and 8 bases lay between the germline ends. CDR3 bases: TGTGCCAGCAGCTTGGGGGGGCGGGAGACCCAGTACTTC. Translated: CASSLGGRETQYF.

The chain couples TRBV29-1 to TRBJ1-5, with D perhaps TRBD1 (6 bases). V lost 6 bases and J 7 bases, leaving 16 bases between the germline ends. Germline lookup yields CDR1 SQVTM and CDR2 ANQGSEA. The CDR3 runs 13 residues. The CDR3 bases are TGCAGCGTCTGGGGGGGGCTCGGGCAGCCCCAGCATTTT. Its protein product is CSVWGGLGQPQHF. The full variable domain, with the rest looked up from reference TRBV29-1 and TRBJ1-5, is SAVISQKPSRDICQRGTSLTIQCQVDSQVTMMFWYRQQPGQSLTLIATANQGSEATYESGFVIDKFPISRPNLTFSTLTVSNMSPEDSSIYLCSVWGGLGQPQHFGDGTRLSIL.

The chain is built from TRBV24-1 and TRBJ2-3; 12 nucleotides agree with TRBD2. Germline lookup yields CDR1 KGHDR and CDR2 SFDVKD. With 5 bases clipped from V and 0 bases from J, the junction kept 5 bases outside the gene matches. The CDR3 length is 17 residues. The CDR3 nucleotides read TGTGCCACCAGTGCCAAAACTAGCGGGAGGAGCACAGATACGCAGTATTTT. It encodes CATSAKTSGRSTDTQYF.

This clone was counted a single time. The chain recombines TRBV3-1 (or the pseudogene TRBV3-2) with TRBJ1-5; D is possibly TRBD1 (5 bases). CDR3 length: 15 residues. The ends were cut back, 1 base at V and 2 bases at J, with 9 bases in the middle. From germline, CDR1 is LGHDT and CDR2 YNNKEL (reference sequence). The CDR3: CASSQGQGGNQPQHF. CDR3 sequence (DNA): TGTGCCAGCAGCCAAGGCCAGGGTGGCAATCAGCCCCAGCATTTT.

This clone has only one observation. The chain joins TRBV4-2 to TRBJ2-7; TRBD2 aligns across 9 bases. The V segment lost 2 bases and the J segment 0 bases; nucleotides outside the gene matches: 5. The CDR3 runs 16 residues. Germline V CDR1 and CDR2: LGHNA, YNFKEQ. The CDR3 DNA sequence: TGTGCCAGCAGCCAATCCTCTAGCGGGACCTCCTACGAGCAGTACTTC. Protein sequence: CASSQSSSGTSYEQYF.

This chain uses TRBV6-2 or TRBV6-3 with TRBJ1-5; no firm D call. Germline assignment: CDR1 MNHEY and CDR2 SVGEGT. This CDR3 is built from 13 residues. Deletions cut 4 bases from V and 4 bases from J, with 8 bases between. CDR3 protein: CASSSEANQPQHF. The CDR3 bases are TGTGCCAGCAGTTCGGAAGCGAATCAGCCCCAGCATTTT.

This clone was observed once. The rearrangement joins TRBV19 to TRBJ1-1; 10 bases map to TRBD1. This CDR3 has 14 amino acids. From germline, CDR1 is LNHDA and CDR2 SQIVND (reference sequence). The V segment lost 5 bases and the J segment 8 bases; nucleotides outside the gene matches: 8. The CDR3 is CASSVLTGGLEAFF. The CDR3 DNA reads as TGTGCCAGTAGTGTCCTGACAGGGGGCTTGGAAGCTTTCTTT.

This chain connects TRBV24-1 to TRBJ2-5, with D perhaps matching TRBD1 (5 bases). This CDR3 has 13 residues. Germline CDR1 reads KGHDR; CDR2 reads SFDVKD. V lost 10 bases to trimming and J lost 0 bases, with 11 bases between them. The CDR3 loop reads CATSTTDQETQYF. The DNA for the CDR3 is TGTGCCACTTCCACGACAGACCAAGAGACCCAGTACTTC.

This clone was seen more than once but under ten times. The rearrangement links TRBV19 to TRBJ2-7; 7 bases map to TRBD2. CDR1 LNHDA and CDR2 SQIVND come from the germline V gene (reference sequence). V lost 6 bases to trimming and J lost 0 bases; unmatched junction nucleotides: 11. The CDR3 is 16 residues long. DNA of the CDR3: TGTGCCAGTAGCCTCGGGACTAACCCTATCTCCTACGAGCAGTACTTC. This codes for CASSLGTNPISYEQYF.

The chain carries TRBV11-2 and TRBJ1-2; 7 bases match TRBD1. The CDR3 contains 14 residues. With V trimmed by 4 bases and J by 4 bases, 6 bases remained unmatched. Germline V gives CDR1 SGHAT, CDR2 FQNNGV. DNA of the CDR3: TGTGCCAGCAGCTCCCACAGGGGAATCTATGGCTACACCTTC. Protein sequence: CASSSHRGIYGYTF.

The chain carries TRBV25-1 and TRBJ2-3; 7 bases are a match to TRBD2. This CDR3 has 18 amino acids. The J segment lost 0 bases and the V segment lost 2 bases, leaving 11 bases of the junction unmatched. Germline-derived CDR1 and CDR2 are MGHDK and SYGVNS. The CDR3 loop is CASSEEGRGSRSTDTQYF. The CDR3 bases are TGTGCCAGCAGTGAAGAAGGTCGCGGGAGCCGTAGCACAGATACGCAGTATTTT.

The chain couples TRBV5-1 to TRBJ2-7, with 7 bases matching TRBD1. V shed 0 bases, J shed 3 bases, and the junction held 9 bases outside the gene matches. The CDR3 runs 16 residues. Looked up from germline, CDR1 is SGHRS and CDR2 is YFSETQ. CDR3 in amino acids: CASSLAATGSFYEQYF. The CDR3 DNA is TGCGCCAGCAGCTTGGCCGCGACAGGGTCCTTCTACGAGCAGTACTTC.

This clone was found a few times. This chain connects TRBV11-2 to TRBJ1-2, with TRBD1 matching over 7 bases. V was pared by 5 bases and J by 7 bases, with 10 bases of the junction left unmatched. CDR1 is SGHAT and CDR2 is FQNNGV in the germline V gene. This CDR3 contains 14 residues. CDR3 loop: CASSLQQGTGGYTF. In DNA, the CDR3 is TGTGCCAGCAGCCTTCAACAGGGGACGGGTGGCTACACCTTC.

The V call is TRBV28, the J call TRBJ1-6; the D is unclear. The CDR3 is made up of 14 amino acids. The germline V and J ends were trimmed by 8 bases and 0 bases, with 8 bases remaining between them. The germline V gene encodes CDR1 MDHEN and CDR2 SYDVKM. The CDR3 sequence is CASSTSSYNSPLHF. CDR3 nucleotide sequence: TGTGCCAGCTCAACTAGCTCCTATAATTCACCCCTCCACTTT.